The present TCR beta chain was sequenced within a study of blood T cells in healthy people across ages. The ends were cut back, 4 bases at V and 9 bases at J, with 13 bases in the middle. This CDR3 spans 13 amino acids. The germline gives CDR1 SEHNR, CDR2 FQNEAQ (reference sequence). Each donor's blood draw was around 10 milliliters of peripheral blood. It was with a sample-barcoded 5' primer and a J-beta primer mix that a second PCR of roughly 7 to 11 cycles was run. Every single cDNA molecule received a tag from a template-switch adaptor with 12 random nucleotides. TCRdb reprocessed the 5' RACE reads with MiXCR, giving one entry per CDR3 protein. The data hold roughly 2 million distinct CDR3 sequences, with roughly 49% observed a single time. This clonotype was counted a few times. What it binds is unknown. Whole-study results and caveats: Strong correlation linked observed beta diversity and percent naive T cells.

The TCR originated in a woman aged 40 to 49 in good health. The sequencing sample was made of blood. The chain joins TRBV7-9 to TRBJ2-1; possibly TRBD1 for D (6 bases). The CDR3 loop reads CASSSTGTGEQFF. As DNA, the CDR3 is TGTGCCAGCAGCTCTACAGGGACGGGTGAGCAGTTCTTC.